This paragraph covers one TCR beta chain sequence. Indicated time point: 2014-2015 season, 7 days after vaccination. Adults were given seasonal inactivated influenza vaccine, and blood CD4 subsets were sorted before and after vaccination. Subjects lived in the community and lacked influenza vaccine within the prior 6 months. This sample was taken from a study of follicular helper T cells after annual influenza vaccination. Study summary: Sampling occurred days 0, 7 and 28 after each influenza vaccination. Across the 2013-2014, 2014-2015 and 2015-2016 vaccination seasons, some subjects were resampled.

CDR1 is MDHEN and CDR2 is SYDVKM in the germline V gene. The V gene lost 3 bases and the J gene lost 8 bases, with 10 bases spanning the gap. CDR3 size: 13 residues. The table came from immunoSEQ multiplex PCR; TCRdb's copy has only in-frame clones and leaves some out. The sample contains about 3,600 clones, about 81% of which appear only once. Sequencing was performed on CXCR5- memory CD4+ T cells sorted from blood, taken 7 days after influenza vaccination. The sequence derives from an adult who received the influenza vaccine. The chain links TRBV28 to TRBJ1-4; D is perhaps TRBD1 (5 bases). The CDR3 nucleotides read TGTGCCAGCAGTTTCGGGGGTGGAGAAAAACTGTTTTTT. It encodes CASSFGGGEKLFF. The complete variable domain, with remaining parts taken from reference TRBV28 and TRBJ1-4, reads DVKVTQSSRYLVKRTGEKVFLECVQDMDHENMFWYRQDPGLGLRLIYFSYDVKMKEKGDIPEGYSVSREKKERFSLILESASTNQTSMYLCASSFGGGEKLFFGSGTQLSVL.